The subject of this entry is one T cell receptor beta chain. Its specificity is not known. Germline-derived CDR1 and CDR2 are SGHTA and FQGNSA. The CDR3 covers 19 residues. Trimming shortened V by 5 bases and J by 0 bases, and 20 bases separated the two germline ends. This specimen comes from a study of cytotoxic CD8 clonotypes in ibrutinib-treated CLL. Study at large: Partial response was seen in some 24 patients and complete response in 2; after median 68 months, approximately 14 stayed remitted, about 12 progressed.

Measured with immunoSEQ multiplex PCR; TCRdb has only the in-frame clones, and not every one. This table holds around 26,000 clones, almost 85% found once. Study-wide points: Clonality went up at the time of ibrutinib response, stayed stable in sustained remission, and later dropped back toward its baseline level at progression.

The authors obtained about 1.9 micrograms of genomic DNA from cryopreserved PBMCs for TCR beta libraries. The specimen was PBMCs, collected after 24 months of ibrutinib treatment. The chain has TRBV7-2 and TRBJ1-6, with D possibly TRBD1 on 5 matching bases. The receptor's source is a human donor with chronic lymphocytic leukemia. The CDR3 nucleotides are TGTGCCAGCAGCGTAGGGCCCAAGGGGCCCCTCTCCTATAATTCACCCCTCCACTTT. The encoded protein is CASSVGPKGPLSYNSPLHF.